The rows below give T cell receptor beta chains drawn from one sample of a study of T cells in Graves' hyperthyroidism and ophthalmopathy. Each CDR3 protein gets one entry after TCRdb re-called the multiplex PCR reads with MiXCR. This table has hundreds of thousands of distinct CDR3 sequences, over 35% appearing once. Sequenced material: blood. The receptors here all came from a man in his late teens or twenties with Graves' hyperthyroidism. Each CDR3 is given with its conserved first and last residue. D genes are given only for firm matches. Some rows have no size entry. The others give once, few or many, or a class for an expanded clone.

TRBD2,.,TRBJ2-5,TRBV2,17,CASIFAGARGLKETQYF,TGTGCCAGCATTTTCGCCGGGGCACGGGGACTAAAAGAGACCCAGTACTTC
TRBD1,.,TRBJ2-5,TRBV15,16,CATSRRGTGLQETQYF,TGTGCCACCAGCAGACGGGGGACAGGGCTGCAAGAGACCCAGTACTTC
.,many,TRBJ1-6,TRBV7-9,12,CAGGGDWSPLHF,TGTGCCGGAGGGGGGGATTGGTCACCCCTCCACTTT
.,once,TRBJ1-5,TRBV19,17,CGRAYIREGSDNQPQHF,TGTGGTAGAGCATATATCAGGGAAGGGAGCGACAATCAGCCCCAGCATTTT
.,few,TRBJ2-2,TRBV12-3/TRBV12-4,14,CASSTPLVPGELFF,TGTGCCAGCAGTACCCCCCTTGTCCCCGGGGAGCTGTTTTTT
TRBD2,.,TRBJ2-5,TRBV7-9,16,CASSPSGLAPQETQYF,TGTGCCAGCAGCCCCTCCGGACTAGCTCCCCAAGAGACCCAGTACTTC
.,.,TRBJ2-5,TRBV20-1,15,CSAFDPREPQETQYF,TGCAGTGCCTTCGACCCCCGGGAGCCCCAAGAGACCCAGTACTTC
TRBD1,.,TRBJ1-1,TRBV12-3/TRBV12-4,14,CASSLAGQGASAFF,TGTGCCAGCAGTTTAGCCGGACAGGGGGCATCAGCTTTCTTT
TRBD2,.,TRBJ2-5,TRBV11-2,17,CASSLVLTSGSPETQYF,TGTGCCAGCAGCCTTGTATTGACTAGCGGGAGTCCAGAGACCCAGTACTTC
.,many,TRBJ2-7,TRBV7-8,13,CASSTGPAYEQYF,TGTGCCAGCAGCACTGGACCCGCCTACGAGCAGTACTTC
.,many,TRBJ2-7,TRBV10-3,11,CAISGNAEQYF,TGTGCCATCAGCGGGAATGCCGAGCAGTACTTC
.,many,TRBJ1-1,TRBV12-3/TRBV12-4,14,CASTIGQPNTEAFF,TGTGCCAGCACCATCGGACAGCCGAACACTGAAGCTTTCTTT
.,.,TRBJ1-1,TRBV20-1,15,CSASRGRERGTEAFF,TGCAGTGCTAGCCGGGGGAGGGAGAGGGGCACTGAAGCTTTCTTT
.,.,TRBJ1-5,TRBV10-3,13,CAISGGTSQPQHF,TGTGCCATCAGTGGAGGGACGTCCCAGCCCCAGCATTTT
TRBD1,.,TRBJ1-1,TRBV2,15,CASSETGGTPWGAFF,TGTGCCAGCAGTGAAACAGGGGGGACTCCTTGGGGAGCTTTCTTT
.,many,TRBJ1-2,TRBV5-1,13,CASSVDSTYGYTF,TGCGCCAGCAGCGTTGACAGTACTTATGGCTACACCTTC
.,many,TRBJ1-2,TRBV7-2,15,CASSLETREAYGYTF,TGTGCCAGCAGCTTAGAGACCCGGGAAGCCTATGGCTACACCTTC
TRBD2,.,TRBJ2-5,TRBV7-7,17,CASSLAYREGRGETQYF,TGTGCCAGCAGCTTAGCTTATCGGGAGGGCCGAGGTGAGACCCAGTACTTC
.,few,TRBJ2-5,TRBV2,13,CASSELGRGTQYF,TGTGCCAGCAGTGAACTTGGGCGGGGAACCCAGTACTTC
.,few,TRBJ2-7,TRBV6-6,14,CASSDLGLSYEQYF,TGTGCCAGCAGTGACTTAGGTTTATCCTACGAGCAGTACTTC
.,many,TRBJ1-2,TRBV7-8,13,CASSRPQTGSYTF,TGTGCCAGCAGCCGGCCCCAGACGGGGAGCTACACCTTC
.,few,TRBJ1-2,TRBV12-3/TRBV12-4,14,CASSRQSRGYGYTF,TGTGCCAGCAGTCGACAGAGTCGGGGCTATGGCTACACCTTC
.,few,TRBJ1-1,TRBV7-2,17,CASSLGRLGARGTEAFF,TGTGCCAGCAGCTTAGGACGCTTGGGGGCTCGAGGAACTGAAGCTTTCTTT
.,many,TRBJ2-7,TRBV20-1,13,CSASRDGSYEQYF,TGCAGTGCTTCTAGGGACGGGAGCTACGAGCAGTACTTC
.,many,TRBJ2-5,TRBV7-6,13,CASSPDRTETQYF,TGTGCCAGCAGCCCGGACAGAACGGAGACCCAGTACTTC
.,many,TRBJ2-6,TRBV15,14,CATSDVGGANVLTF,TGTGCCACCAGCGACGTTGGAGGGGCCAACGTCCTGACTTTC
.,.,TRBJ2-3,TRBV5-1,16,CASSITSGGGQDTQYF,TGCGCCAGCAGCATTACCAGCGGAGGAGGGCAAGATACGCAGTATTTT
.,.,TRBJ1-1,TRBV7-9,12,CASSFRDIEAFF,TGTGCCAGCAGCTTCCGGGACATTGAAGCTTTCTTT
TRBD1,.,TRBJ1-4,TRBV7-9,18,CASTRSRDRVFSNEKLFF,TGTGCCAGCACCCGAAGCCGGGACAGGGTATTTTCTAATGAAAAACTGTTTTTT
.,few,TRBJ1-6,TRBV2,14,CASTQESGDSPLHF,TGTGCCAGCACCCAGGAGTCAGGGGATTCACCCCTCCACTTT
.,many,TRBJ1-1,TRBV20-1,12,CSAQAGQIEAFF,TGCAGTGCTCAGGCAGGGCAAATTGAAGCTTTCTTT
TRBD2,.,TRBJ2-2,TRBV10-2,15,CASRGLAAGTGELFF,TGCGCCAGCCGAGGACTAGCGGCAGGCACCGGGGAGCTGTTTTTT
TRBD1,.,TRBJ2-7,TRBV7-9,16,CASSMAPGQSSHEQYF,TGTGCCAGTAGTATGGCTCCGGGACAGTCTTCCCACGAGCAGTACTTC
TRBD1,many,TRBJ1-6,TRBV28,13,CASRDRGGSPLHF,TGTGCCAGCAGGGACAGGGGGGGTTCACCCCTCCACTTT
TRBD1,.,TRBJ1-3,TRBV19,13,CASTLTGGNTIYF,TGTGCCAGTACCCTGACAGGGGGGAACACCATATATTTT
TRBD1,.,TRBJ1-3,TRBV4-3,16,CASSEDRGTAGNTIYF,TGCGCCAGCAGCGAAGATCGGGGGACAGCTGGAAACACCATATATTTT
.,many,TRBJ1-1,TRBV9,14,CASSVGTHNTEAFF,TGTGCCAGCAGCGTAGGGACCCACAACACTGAAGCTTTCTTT
.,few,TRBJ2-5,TRBV12-3/TRBV12-4,18,CASSATGGGGSRWETQYF,TGTGCCAGCAGTGCCACCGGGGGCGGGGGCTCCAGGTGGGAGACCCAGTACTTC
TRBD2,many,TRBJ2-7,TRBV20-1,15,CSATPGLAGGREQYF,TGCAGTGCTACCCCGGGACTAGCGGGGGGGCGCGAGCAGTACTTC
TRBD1,.,TRBJ1-1,TRBV14,15,CASSSFQGAQTEAFF,TGTGCCAGCAGCTCCTTCCAGGGGGCGCAGACTGAAGCTTTCTTT
TRBD2,.,TRBJ2-2,TRBV24-1,16,CATSEGLAGGTGELFF,TGTGCCACCAGTGAGGGGCTAGCGGGAGGCACCGGGGAGCTGTTTTTT